The rows below give T cell receptor beta chains drawn from one sample of a study of cytomegalovirus exposure and HLA in healthy donors. Sequenced by immunoSEQ multiplex PCR; TCRdb stores in-frame clones only, minus some. In the table there are some 120,000 clones, 81% of which are singletons. The sequenced material came from PBMCs. Source of these receptors: a man between 18 and 35 years old in good health and CMV-seronegative. The CDR3 runs from the conserved cysteine through the conserved F or W. Fields, in order: V gene, J gene, D gene, clone size, CDR3 protein, CDR3 DNA. D genes are given only for firm matches. Clone size is not always given. Where it is, it says once, few, many or a class for expanded clones.

>TRBV4-2|TRBJ2-1|TRBD2|NA
CASKSSGGAGNEQFF
TGTGCCAGCAAATCAAGCGGGGGGGCGGGAAATGAGCAGTTCTTC
>TRBV4-3|TRBJ2-1|NA|NA
CASSQESGGHYNEQFF
TGCGCCAGCAGCCAAGAGTCGGGGGGCCACTACAATGAGCAGTTCTTC
>TRBV6-6|TRBJ1-1|TRBD1|few
CASRRQGAMNTEAFF
TGTGCCAGCAGACGACAGGGGGCCATGAACACTGAAGCTTTCTTT
>TRBV18|TRBJ1-5|TRBD1|NA
CASSKALPTGTGNQPQHF
TGTGCCAGCTCAAAAGCTCTCCCAACCGGGACAGGGAATCAGCCCCAGCATTTT
>TRBV7-3|TRBJ1-2|TRBD1|once
CASSLEGAGNYGYTF
TGTGCCAGCAGCTTAGAGGGGGCGGGTAACTATGGCTACACCTTC
>TRBV5-3|TRBJ2-7|TRBD1|NA
CARSLMKGAPYEQYF
TGTGCCAGAAGCTTGATGAAGGGGGCCCCCTACGAGCAGTACTTC
>TRBV25-1|TRBJ2-5|NA|once
CASSEYSRTWAGETQYF
TGTGCCAGCAGTGAATATTCCCGGACCTGGGCGGGGGAGACCCAGTACTTC
>TRBV6-6|TRBJ2-2|NA|NA
CASLKQGTGELFF
TGTGCCAGCTTAAAACAGGGAACCGGGGAGCTGTTTTTT
>TRBV5-4|TRBJ1-1|NA|once
CASSLRVDTEAFF
TGTGCCAGCAGCCTGAGGGTGGACACTGAAGCTTTCTTT
>TRBV7-6|TRBJ2-1|NA|NA
CASSQGFRGEQFF
TGTGCCAGCAGCCAGGGGTTTCGGGGAGAGCAGTTCTTC
>TRBV27|TRBJ2-7|TRBD1|NA
CASHEQGASYEQYF
TGTGCCAGCCACGAGCAGGGGGCGTCCTACGAGCAGTACTTC
>TRBV19|TRBJ1-3|NA|NA
CASSPGVLGGNTIYF
TGTGCCAGTAGTCCGGGGGTCCTAGGAGGAAACACCATATATTTT
>TRBV2|TRBJ2-1|NA|NA
CASTAGTLPNEQFF
TGTGCCAGCACCGCGGGGACCCTCCCGAATGAGCAGTTCTTC
>TRBV7-2|TRBJ2-5|NA|NA
CASSRFGGEETQYF
TGTGCCAGCAGCCGATTTGGCGGAGAAGAGACCCAGTACTTC
>TRBV19|TRBJ1-5|TRBD1|once
CASSQQGSNQPQHF
TGTGCCAGTAGTCAACAGGGGAGCAATCAGCCCCAGCATTTT
>TRBV6-5|TRBJ2-5|TRBD2|NA
CASSYLSGGARETQYF
TGTGCCAGCAGTTATTTGAGCGGGGGGGCAAGGGAGACCCAGTACTTC
>TRBV5-4|TRBJ2-3|NA|NA
CASSFPAGADTQYF
TGTGCCAGCAGCTTTCCAGCAGGGGCAGATACGCAGTATTTT
>TRBV29-1|TRBJ1-2|NA|NA
CSVGGSNYGYTF
TGCAGCGTTGGAGGTAGTAACTATGGCTACACCTTC
>TRBV7-2|TRBJ2-5|TRBD2|NA
CASRRNSGGYLETQYF
TGTGCCAGCAGACGAAATAGCGGGGGGTACCTCGAGACCCAGTACTTC
>TRBV4-1|TRBJ2-2|NA|NA
CASSQGLAAGELFF
TGCGCCAGCAGCCAAGGGCTCGCGGCCGGGGAGCTGTTTTTT
>TRBV5-4|TRBJ2-2|TRBD2|NA
CASSPTGTSVVRPGELFF
TGTGCCAGCAGCCCGACCGGGACTAGCGTTGTTCGTCCCGGGGAGCTGTTTTTT
>TRBV7-5|TRBJ2-7|NA|NA
CARSLVRGCGDEQYF
TGTGCCAGAAGCTTGGTCAGGGGGTGCGGGGACGAGCAGTACTTC
>TRBV6-4|TRBJ2-7|NA|few
CASRIPADVRVQYF
TGTGCCAGCAGGATCCCCGCCGACGTGAGGGTTCAGTACTTC
>TRBV29-1|TRBJ2-5|NA|NA
CSVEDYWTVKETQYF
TGCAGCGTTGAAGATTATTGGACAGTCAAAGAGACCCAGTACTTC
>TRBV7-3|TRBJ2-2|NA|NA
CASSSQGFTGELFF
TGTGCCAGCAGCTCGCAGGGGTTCACCGGGGAGCTGTTTTTT
>TRBV25-1|TRBJ2-7|NA|NA
CASSVSRGLGSYEQYF
TGTGCCAGCAGTGTAAGCAGGGGCCTCGGTTCCTACGAGCAGTACTTC
>TRBV9|TRBJ1-5|TRBD1|NA
CASSVGPGGSNQPQHF
TGTGCCAGCAGCGTAGGTCCAGGGGGTAGCAATCAGCCCCAGCATTTT
>TRBV6-1|TRBJ1-4|TRBD1|NA
CASSVKPNDRATNEKLFF
TGTGCCAGCAGTGTCAAGCCCAACGACAGGGCCACTAATGAAAAACTGTTTTTT
>TRBV6-1|TRBJ1-5|NA|NA
CASSEFMAGGNQPQHF
TGTGCCAGCAGTGAATTTATGGCAGGGGGCAATCAGCCCCAGCATTTT
>TRBV5-6|TRBJ2-7|TRBD2|NA
CASSLELAGGLGEQYF
TGTGCCAGCAGCTTGGAACTAGCGGGGGGGCTGGGCGAGCAGTACTTC
>TRBV5-3|TRBJ2-7|NA|NA
CARSDTKLAYEQYF
TGTGCCAGAAGCGATACTAAACTAGCCTACGAGCAGTACTTC
>TRBV6-5|TRBJ1-5|TRBD1|few
CASSPRQGYQPQHF
TGTGCCAGCAGTCCGAGACAGGGGTATCAGCCCCAGCATTTT
>TRBV10-3|TRBJ1-1|TRBD1|NA
CAIGGEGATEAFF
TGTGCCATCGGGGGAGAGGGGGCGACTGAAGCTTTCTTT
>TRBV10-3|TRBJ2-7|TRBD1|NA
CATRQGSYEQYF
TGTGCCACCAGACAGGGTAGCTACGAGCAGTACTTC
>TRBV5-1|TRBJ2-7|TRBD1|NA
CASSEDRGHYEQYF
TGCGCCAGCAGCGAGGACAGGGGGCACTACGAGCAGTACTTC
>TRBV9|TRBJ2-7|TRBD1|NA
CASSVGGTGIDEQYF
TGTGCCAGCAGCGTAGGGGGGACAGGGATAGACGAGCAGTACTTC
>TRBV5-4|TRBJ1-6|TRBD1|NA
CASSNGQGDNSPLHF
TGTGCCAGCAGCAACGGACAGGGGGACAATTCACCCCTCCACTTT
>TRBV7-6|TRBJ2-5|TRBD2|NA
CASSLDPPAGGPQTQYF
TGTGCCAGCAGCTTAGATCCCCCAGCGGGGGGGCCGCAGACCCAGTACTTC
>TRBV30|TRBJ2-5|TRBD2|NA
CAWFESGSGGETQYF
TGTGCCTGGTTCGAAAGTGGTAGCGGGGGGGAGACCCAGTACTTC
>TRBV7-3|TRBJ1-3|NA|NA
CASSLSGQGNTIYF
TGTGCCAGCAGCTTATCAGGGCAAGGAAACACCATATATTTT
>TRBV19|TRBJ2-1|TRBD1|NA
CASRRQGPSYNEQFF
TGTGCCAGTAGAAGACAGGGCCCGTCCTACAATGAGCAGTTCTTC
>TRBV11-2|TRBJ1-1|TRBD1|few
CASSSIRDRATEAFF
TGTGCCAGCAGCTCCATCCGGGACAGGGCCACTGAAGCTTTCTTT
>TRBV5-1|TRBJ2-3|TRBD2|once
CASSLEASGVTDTQYF
TGCGCCAGCAGCTTGGAGGCTAGCGGGGTCACAGATACGCAGTATTTT
>TRBV9|TRBJ1-4|NA|NA
CASSQEAGAGEKLFF
TGTGCCAGCAGCCAGGAGGCAGGCGCTGGCGAAAAACTGTTTTTT
>TRBV5-1|TRBJ2-3|TRBD2|NA
CASSLGRGASTDTQYF
TGCGCCAGCAGCTTGGGGCGGGGGGCCTCCACAGATACGCAGTATTTT
>TRBV28|TRBJ1-2|NA|NA
CASSLANPLWGYTF
TGTGCCAGCAGTTTAGCTAATCCCCTCTGGGGCTACACCTTC
>TRBV5-1|TRBJ2-5|NA|few
CASSSGVVETQYF
TGCGCCAGCAGCTCAGGGGTGGTAGAGACCCAGTACTTC
>TRBV27|TRBJ1-2|NA|NA
CASSLRRTDFYGYTF
TGTGCCAGCAGTCTTCGCCGGACTGATTTCTATGGCTACACCTTC
>TRBV7-9|TRBJ1-1|NA|NA
CASSLVLGDTEAFF
TGTGCCAGCAGCTTAGTTTTAGGGGACACTGAAGCTTTCTTT
>TRBV11-2|TRBJ1-2|TRBD1|NA
CASSYLPGQGPYGYTF
TGTGCCAGCAGCTATCTACCGGGACAGGGGCCCTATGGCTACACCTTC
>TRBV19|TRBJ1-5|TRBD1|NA
CATHRDRGLQPQHF
TGTGCCACACACAGGGACAGGGGGCTTCAGCCCCAGCATTTT
>TRBV5-4|TRBJ2-1|TRBD2|NA
CASSLDVAGGWNEQFF
TGTGCCAGCAGCTTGGACGTAGCGGGGGGATGGAATGAGCAGTTCTTC
>TRBV27|TRBJ1-5|NA|NA
CASSPGADGQPQHF
TGTGCCAGCAGTCCAGGGGCCGATGGGCAGCCCCAGCATTTT
>TRBV5-4|TRBJ1-1|NA|NA
CASSKSGVGGLF
TGTGCCAGCAGCAAGTCAGGGGTAGGGGGTCTCTTT
>TRBV21-1|TRBJ1-1|NA|NA
CASSKRGQGVLNTEAFF
TGTGCCAGCAGCAAACGTGGACAGGGGGTCCTGAACACTGAAGCTTTCTTT
>TRBV7-9|TRBJ2-1|NA|NA
CASAADNEQFF
TGTGCCAGCGCGGCAGACAATGAGCAGTTCTTC